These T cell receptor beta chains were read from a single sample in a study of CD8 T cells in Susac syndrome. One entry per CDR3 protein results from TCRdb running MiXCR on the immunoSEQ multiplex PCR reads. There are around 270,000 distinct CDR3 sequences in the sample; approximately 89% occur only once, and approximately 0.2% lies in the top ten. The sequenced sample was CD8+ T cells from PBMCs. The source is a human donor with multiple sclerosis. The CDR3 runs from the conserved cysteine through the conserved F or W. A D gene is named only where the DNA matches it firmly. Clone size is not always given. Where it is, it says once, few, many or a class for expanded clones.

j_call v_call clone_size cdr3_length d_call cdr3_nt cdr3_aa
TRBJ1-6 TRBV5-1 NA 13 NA TGCGCCAGCAGCTTGTGGGGTTATTCACCCCTCCACTTT CASSLWGYSPLHF
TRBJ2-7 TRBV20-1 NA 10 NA TGCAGTGCTAGGGTGCCCGAGCAGTACTTC CSARVPEQYF
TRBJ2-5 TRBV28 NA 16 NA TGTGCCAGCAGATTACTCCTCAGTGGGCAGCAAGAGACCCAGTACTTC CASRLLLSGQQETQYF
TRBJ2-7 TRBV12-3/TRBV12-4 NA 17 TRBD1 TGTGCCAGCAGTCGAGGGACAGGGGGGGATTACTCCTACGAGCAGTACTTC CASSRGTGGDYSYEQYF
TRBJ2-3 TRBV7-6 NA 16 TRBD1 TGTGCCAGCAGCCCCAGTCCGGGACAGGGCGCAGATACGCAGTATTTT CASSPSPGQGADTQYF
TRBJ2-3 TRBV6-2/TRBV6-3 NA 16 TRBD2 TGTGCCAGCAGTCCCCTGGCGGGAGTGGGCACAGATACGCAGTATTTT CASSPLAGVGTDTQYF
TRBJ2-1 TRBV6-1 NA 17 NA TGTGCCAGCAGTCCGATACACGGGACCCAAGAAGACAATGAGCAGTTCTTC CASSPIHGTQEDNEQFF
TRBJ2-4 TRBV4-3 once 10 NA TGCGCCAGCAGCCAAGAAAACGGGGTATTC CASSQENGVF
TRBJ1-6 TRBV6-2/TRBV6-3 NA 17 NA TGTGCCAGCAGTTACTCAGGAGACTTCCTCGGCGATTCACCCCTCCACTTT CASSYSGDFLGDSPLHF
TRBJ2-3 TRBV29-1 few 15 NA TGCAGCGTTGTGGGGGGTTCGGGCCCCACAGATACGCAGTATTTT CSVVGGSGPTDTQYF
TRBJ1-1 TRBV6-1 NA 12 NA TGTGCCAGCAGGAGGACAGTTTTTGAAGCTTTCTTT CASRRTVFEAFF
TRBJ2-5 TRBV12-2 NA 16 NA TGTGCAAGTCGCTTCGTGCCGGGACGGCACCAAGAGACCCAGTACTTC CASRFVPGRHQETQYF
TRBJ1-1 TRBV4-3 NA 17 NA TGCGCCAGCAGCCAAGATCTGCCCAGCCTGCTGAACACTGAAGCTTTCTTT CASSQDLPSLLNTEAFF
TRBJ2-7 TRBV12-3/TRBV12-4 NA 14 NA TGTGCCAGCAGTTTTGAGGGTTTGCTCTACGAGCAGTACTTC CASSFEGLLYEQYF
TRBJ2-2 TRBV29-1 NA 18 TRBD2 TGCAGCGTTGATGGACCTAGCGGGAGAGGCGGGAACACCGGGGAGCTGTTTTTT CSVDGPSGRGGNTGELFF
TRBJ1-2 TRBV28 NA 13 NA TGTGCCAGCAGAGTACGGGACACCTCGGGCTACACCTTC CASRVRDTSGYTF
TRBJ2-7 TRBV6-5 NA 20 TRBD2 TGTGCCAGCAGTTATTTCCGGACTAGCGGGAGGTCACTAGTCCCCTACGAGCAGTACTTC CASSYFRTSGRSLVPYEQYF
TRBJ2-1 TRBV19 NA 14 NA TGTGCCAGTAGTTTCGGGGGCCCGTACAATGAGCAGTTCTTC CASSFGGPYNEQFF
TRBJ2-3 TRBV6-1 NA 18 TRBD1 TGTGCCAGCAGTCCCACCCCCGGGACAGGGATTTTTGAAGATACGCAGTATTTT CASSPTPGTGIFEDTQYF
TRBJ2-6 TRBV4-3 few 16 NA TGCGCCAGCAGCCAAGATTGGACCTCTGGGGCCAACGTCCTGACTTTC CASSQDWTSGANVLTF
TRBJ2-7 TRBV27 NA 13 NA TGTGCCAGCAGTCTCTCGGACCGGTACGAGCAGTACTTC CASSLSDRYEQYF
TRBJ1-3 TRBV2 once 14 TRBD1 TGTGCCAGCAGGCGACAGGGGACTGGAAACACCATATATTTT CASRRQGTGNTIYF
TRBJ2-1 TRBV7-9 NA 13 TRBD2 TGTGCCAGCAGCCCAATAGCGGGGGCTGAGCAGTTCTTC CASSPIAGAEQFF
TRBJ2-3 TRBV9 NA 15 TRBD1 TGTGCCAGCAGCGACCGGGACAGGCAGGGAGATACGCAGTATTTT CASSDRDRQGDTQYF
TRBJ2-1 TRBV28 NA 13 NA TGTGCCAGCACTCCCGGACAGCCTTATGAGCAGTTCTTC CASTPGQPYEQFF
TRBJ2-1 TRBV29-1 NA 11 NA TGCAGCGGGACACACTACAATGAGCAGTTCTTC CSGTHYNEQFF
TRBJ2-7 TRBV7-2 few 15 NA TGTGCCAGCAGCCAACCGGGACATAGGGCTCTCGAGCAGTACTTC CASSQPGHRALEQYF
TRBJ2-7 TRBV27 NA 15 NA TGTGCCAGCAGTCCACCCCGGACGGCCACCTACGAGCAGTACTTC CASSPPRTATYEQYF